The clone carrying this TCR beta chain was counted only a few times. Noted time point: after neoadjuvant nivolumab, at surgical resection. Some clones are missing from TCRdb's copy, which holds only in-frame ones; the method was immunoSEQ multiplex PCR. Among over 11,000 clones listed, around 66% were seen once. These data belong to a study of neoadjuvant anti-PD-1 for oral cavity cancer. This CDR3 has 14 amino acids. CDR1 is MNHEY and CDR2 is SVGAGI in the germline V gene. The J segment lost 3 bases and the V segment lost 6 bases, leaving 8 bases of the junction unmatched. Sample: PBMCs, taken after nivolumab (anti-PD-1) treatment. This chain links TRBV6-5 with TRBJ2-7; 7 nucleotides agree with TRBD1. This sequence originates from a person aged 35-79 years with oral cavity squamous cell carcinoma. CDR3 in amino acids: CASSRGRKVYEQYF. The CDR3 coding sequence is TGTGCCAGCAGCAGGGGGAGAAAAGTCTACGAGCAGTACTTC.